What follows is one T cell receptor beta chain and its context. Its specificity is unknown. The sample is drawn from a study of shared clonotypes between healthy human individuals. This table comes from immunoSEQ multiplex PCR, and its TCRdb copy is limited to in-frame clones, with some not included. This table has 300,000 or so clones, around two thirds appearing once. The CDR3 spans 15 residues. Trimming removed 3 bases at V and 2 bases at J, with 13 bases between. From germline, CDR1 is SNHLY and CDR2 FYNNEI. Study results and limitations: For naive CD4 cells, 4% to 6% of clonotypes were shared across a handful of donors.

V gene TRBV2 combines with J gene TRBJ1-2; no clear D. The source is a man aged 30-40 years in good health. Sample: memory CD4+ T cells sorted from blood. Subset meaning: CD45RA-negative fraction. This chain's CDR3 is CASSEFQVSNYGYTF. The CDR3 nucleotides are TGTGCCAGCAGTGAGTTTCAGGTTTCCAACTATGGCTACACCTTC.